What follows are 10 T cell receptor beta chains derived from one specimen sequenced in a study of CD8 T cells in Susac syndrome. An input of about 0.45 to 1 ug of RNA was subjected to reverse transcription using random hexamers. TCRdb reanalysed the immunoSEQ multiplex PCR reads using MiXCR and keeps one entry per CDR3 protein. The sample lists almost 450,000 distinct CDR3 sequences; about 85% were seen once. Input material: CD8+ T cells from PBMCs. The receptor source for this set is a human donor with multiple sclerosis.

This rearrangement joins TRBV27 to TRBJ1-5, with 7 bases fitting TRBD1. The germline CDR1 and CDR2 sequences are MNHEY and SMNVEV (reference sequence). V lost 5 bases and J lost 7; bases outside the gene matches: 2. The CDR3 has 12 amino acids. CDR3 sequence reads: CASSQQGQPQHF. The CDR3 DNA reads TGTGCCAGCAGTCAACAGGGGCAGCCCCAGCATTTT.

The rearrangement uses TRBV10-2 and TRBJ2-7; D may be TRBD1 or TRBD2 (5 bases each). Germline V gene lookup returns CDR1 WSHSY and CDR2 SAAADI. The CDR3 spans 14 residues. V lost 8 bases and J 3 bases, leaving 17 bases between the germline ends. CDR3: CASGPRDGYYEQYF. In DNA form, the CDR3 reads TGCGCCAGCGGTCCCCGGGACGGTTACTACGAGCAGTACTTC.

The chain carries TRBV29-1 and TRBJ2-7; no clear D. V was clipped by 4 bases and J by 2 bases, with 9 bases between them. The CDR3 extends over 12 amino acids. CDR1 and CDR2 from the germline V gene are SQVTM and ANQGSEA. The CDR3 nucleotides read TGCAGCGTTGGGTCCGACCCCTACGAGCAGTACTTC. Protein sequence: CSVGSDPYEQYF.

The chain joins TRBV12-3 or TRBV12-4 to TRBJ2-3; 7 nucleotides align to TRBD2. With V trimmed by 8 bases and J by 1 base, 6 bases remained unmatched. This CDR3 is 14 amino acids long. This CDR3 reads CASGIAGRTDTQYF. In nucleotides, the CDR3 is TGTGCCAGCGGAATAGCGGGCCGCACAGATACGCAGTATTTT.

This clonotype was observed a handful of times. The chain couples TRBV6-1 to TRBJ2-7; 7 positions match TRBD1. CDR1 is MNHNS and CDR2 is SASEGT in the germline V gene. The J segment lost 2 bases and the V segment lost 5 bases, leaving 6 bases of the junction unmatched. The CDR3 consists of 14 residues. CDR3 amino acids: CASSPRDSPYEQYF. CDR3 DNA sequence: TGTGCCAGCAGTCCCCGGGACAGCCCCTACGAGCAGTACTTC.

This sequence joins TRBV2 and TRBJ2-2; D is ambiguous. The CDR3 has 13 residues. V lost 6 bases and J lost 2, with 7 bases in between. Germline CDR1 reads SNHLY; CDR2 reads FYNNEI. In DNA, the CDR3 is TGTGCCAGCAGGGATTTTAACACCGGGGAGCTGTTTTTT. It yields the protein CASRDFNTGELFF. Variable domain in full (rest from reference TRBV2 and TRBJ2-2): EPEVTQTPSHQVTQMGQEVILRCVPISNHLYFYWYRQILGQKVEFLVSFYNNEISEKSEIFDDQFSVERPDGSNFTLKIRSTKLEDSAMYFCASRDFNTGELFFGEGSRLTVL.

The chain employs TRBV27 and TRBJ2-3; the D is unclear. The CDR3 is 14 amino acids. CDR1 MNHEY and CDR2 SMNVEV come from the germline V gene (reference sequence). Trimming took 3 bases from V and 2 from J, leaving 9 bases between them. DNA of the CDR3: TGTGCCAGCAGTTTCGGTTTCTCCACAGATACGCAGTATTTT. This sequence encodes CASSFGFSTDTQYF.

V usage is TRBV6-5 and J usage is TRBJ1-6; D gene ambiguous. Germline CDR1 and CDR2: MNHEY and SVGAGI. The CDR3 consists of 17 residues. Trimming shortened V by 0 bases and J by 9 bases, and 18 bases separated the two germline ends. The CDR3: CASSYSLGVRETSPLHF. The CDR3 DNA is TGTGCCAGCAGTTACTCGTTGGGTGTTCGAGAAACTTCACCCCTCCACTTT.

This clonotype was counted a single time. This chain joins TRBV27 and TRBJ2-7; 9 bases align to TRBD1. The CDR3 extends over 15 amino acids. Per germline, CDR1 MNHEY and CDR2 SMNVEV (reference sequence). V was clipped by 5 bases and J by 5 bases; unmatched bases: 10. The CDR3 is CASSDLKDRGDEQYF. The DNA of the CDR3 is TGTGCCAGCAGTGACTTAAAGGACAGGGGCGACGAGCAGTACTTC.

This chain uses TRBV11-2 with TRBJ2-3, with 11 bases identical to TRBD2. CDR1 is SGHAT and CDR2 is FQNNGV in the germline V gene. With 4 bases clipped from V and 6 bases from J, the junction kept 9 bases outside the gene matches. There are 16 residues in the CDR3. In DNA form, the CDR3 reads TGTGCCAGCAGCTCTTTACTAGCGGGGGCAGCCGATACGCAGTATTTT. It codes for CASSSLLAGAADTQYF.